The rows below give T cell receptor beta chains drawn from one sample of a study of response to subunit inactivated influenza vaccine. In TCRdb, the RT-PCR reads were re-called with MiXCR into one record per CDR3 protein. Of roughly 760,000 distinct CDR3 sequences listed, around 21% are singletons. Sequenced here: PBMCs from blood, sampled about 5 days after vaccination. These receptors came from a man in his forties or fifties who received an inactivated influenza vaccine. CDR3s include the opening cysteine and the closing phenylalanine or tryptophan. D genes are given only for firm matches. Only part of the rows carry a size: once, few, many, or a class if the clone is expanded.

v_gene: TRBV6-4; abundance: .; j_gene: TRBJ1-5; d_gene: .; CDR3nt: TGTGCCAGCACCTCCTCAGGGCGGTTAAATCAGCCCCAGCATTTT; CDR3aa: CASTSSGRLNQPQHF
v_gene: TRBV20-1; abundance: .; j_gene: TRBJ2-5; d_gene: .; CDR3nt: TGCAGTGCTAGAGTTGAGGCGTTGGGCCAAGAGACCCAGTACTTC; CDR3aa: CSARVEALGQETQYF
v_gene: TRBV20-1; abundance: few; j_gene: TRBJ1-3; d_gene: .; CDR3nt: TGCAGTGCTAGCGGGCTAAGCTCTGGAAACACCATATATTTT; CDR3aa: CSASGLSSGNTIYF
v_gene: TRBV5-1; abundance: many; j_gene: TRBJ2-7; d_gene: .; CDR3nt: TGCGCCAGCAGCTTTGACCCTACCTACGAGCAGTACTTC; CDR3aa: CASSFDPTYEQYF
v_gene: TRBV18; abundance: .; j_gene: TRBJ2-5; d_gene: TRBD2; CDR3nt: TGTGCCAGCTCACCTAGCGGGATTCGGGAGACCCAGTACTTC; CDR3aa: CASSPSGIRETQYF
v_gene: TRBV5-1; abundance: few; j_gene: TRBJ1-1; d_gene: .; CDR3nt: TGCGCCAGCAGCCCATCAACAGGGAACACTGAAGCTTTCTTT; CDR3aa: CASSPSTGNTEAFF
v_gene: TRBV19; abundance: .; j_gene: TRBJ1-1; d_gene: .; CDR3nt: TGTGCCAGTAGCCCCCCGACCCTGAACACTGAAGCTTTCTTT; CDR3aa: CASSPPTLNTEAFF
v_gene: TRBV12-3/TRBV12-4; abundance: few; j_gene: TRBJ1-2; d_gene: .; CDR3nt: TGTGCCAGCAGTGTGACTCTAGCTAACTATGGCTACACCTTC; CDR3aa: CASSVTLANYGYTF
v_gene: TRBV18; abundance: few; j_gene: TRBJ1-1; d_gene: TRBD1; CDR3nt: TGTGCCAGCTCACCAGAGACAGGGTTCACTGAAGCTTTCTTT; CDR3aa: CASSPETGFTEAFF
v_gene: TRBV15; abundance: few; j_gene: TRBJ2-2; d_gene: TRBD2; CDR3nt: TGTGCCACCAGCAGAGTTGGGCTAGCGGGATTCGTCGGGGAGCTGTTTTTT; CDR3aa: CATSRVGLAGFVGELFF
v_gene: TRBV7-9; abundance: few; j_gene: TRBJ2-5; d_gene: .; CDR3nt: TGTGCCAGCAGCGTACATCCACACGACCAAGGGTACTTC; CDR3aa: CASSVHPHDQGYF
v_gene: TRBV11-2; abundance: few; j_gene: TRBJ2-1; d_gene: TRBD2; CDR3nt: TGTGCCAGCTCTAAGGTTGCGGGGGGCCCTTGGTATGAGCAGTTCTTC; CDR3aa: CASSKVAGGPWYEQFF
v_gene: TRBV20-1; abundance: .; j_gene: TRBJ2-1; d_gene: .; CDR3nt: TGCAGTGCTGGTCCCAGGTGCTACAATGAGCAGTTCTTC; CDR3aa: CSAGPRCYNEQFF
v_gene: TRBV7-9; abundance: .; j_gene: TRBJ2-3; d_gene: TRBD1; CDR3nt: TGTGCCAGCAGCACCCCTCGGACAGGGGGGAGGACAGATACGCAGTATTTT; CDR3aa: CASSTPRTGGRTDTQYF
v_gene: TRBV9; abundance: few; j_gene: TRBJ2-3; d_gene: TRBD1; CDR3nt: TGTGCCAGCAGCGTTGGACAGGGCCACACAGATACGCAGTATTTT; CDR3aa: CASSVGQGHTDTQYF
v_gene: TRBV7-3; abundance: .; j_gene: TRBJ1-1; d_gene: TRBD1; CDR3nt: TGTGCCAGCAGCTTAATCGGCCCGGACAGGGTGACTGAAGCTTTCTTT; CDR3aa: CASSLIGPDRVTEAFF
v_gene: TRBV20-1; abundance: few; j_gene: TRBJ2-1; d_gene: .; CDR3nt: TGCAGTGCAGGTACGCGCCGGCGGTCCAATGAGCAGTTCTTC; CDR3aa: CSAGTRRRSNEQFF
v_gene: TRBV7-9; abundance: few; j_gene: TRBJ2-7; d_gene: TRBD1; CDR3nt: TGTGCCAGCAGCCCCCGACAGGGATTGGTCTACGAGCAGTACTTC; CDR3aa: CASSPRQGLVYEQYF
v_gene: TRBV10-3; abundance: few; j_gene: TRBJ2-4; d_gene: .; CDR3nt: TGTGCCATCAGTGAGTCGGTTGGCGGATCGCGCATTCAGTACTTC; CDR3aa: CAISESVGGSRIQYF
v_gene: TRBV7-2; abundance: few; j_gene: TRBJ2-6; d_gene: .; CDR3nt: TGTGCCAGCAGCTTAGCTTTATGGATCGGACAGACAAGCTCTGGGGCCAACGTCCTGACTTTC; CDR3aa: CASSLALWIGQTSSGANVLTF
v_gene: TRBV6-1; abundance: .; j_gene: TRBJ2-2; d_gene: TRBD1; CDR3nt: TGTGCCAGCAGTATCTATACAGGGGTCACCGGGGAGCTGTTTTTT; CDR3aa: CASSIYTGVTGELFF
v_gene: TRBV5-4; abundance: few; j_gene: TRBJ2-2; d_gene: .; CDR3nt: TGTGCCAGCAGCTTGGCCGGGCGGGGTAACACCGGGGAGCTGTTTTTT; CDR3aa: CASSLAGRGNTGELFF
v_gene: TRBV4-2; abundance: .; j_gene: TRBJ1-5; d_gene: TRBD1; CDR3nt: TGTGCCAGCAGCCAAGATCCGACAGGGGCCAATCAGCCCCAGCATTTT; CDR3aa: CASSQDPTGANQPQHF
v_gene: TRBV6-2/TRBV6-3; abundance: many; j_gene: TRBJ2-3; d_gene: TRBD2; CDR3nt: TGTGCCAGCACGACTAGCGGGAGGGAAACAGATACGCAGTATTTT; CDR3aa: CASTTSGRETDTQYF
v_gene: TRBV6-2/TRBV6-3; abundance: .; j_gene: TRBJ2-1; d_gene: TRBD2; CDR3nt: TGTGCCAGCAGTTACGTAGATAGCGGGAGGGGTATCCCCAATGAGCAGTTCTTC; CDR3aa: CASSYVDSGRGIPNEQFF
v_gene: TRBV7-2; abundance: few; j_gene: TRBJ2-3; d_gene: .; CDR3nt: TGTGCCAGCAGCTTAGACAGGTTTCTGGGAGAAGATACGCAGTATTTT; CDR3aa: CASSLDRFLGEDTQYF